This TCR beta chain was sequenced during a study of cytomegalovirus exposure and HLA in healthy donors. V was pared by 0 bases and J by 1 base, with 7 bases between. The germline gives CDR1 SGHRS, CDR2 YFSETQ. The CDR3 extends over 14 amino acids. The PCR employed 60 Vbeta primers together with 13 Jbeta primers. Assay used: immunoSEQ multiplex PCR; TCRdb lists only in-frame clones, some missing. The data contain around 280,000 clones, roughly 90% of them singletons. The source material was PBMCs. This receptor was taken from a woman under 30 in good health and CMV-seronegative. The chain recombines TRBV5-1 with TRBJ1-1; the D gene is possibly TRBD1 (5 bases). CDR3 protein: CASSLETENTEAFF. The CDR3 coding sequence is TGCGCCAGCAGCTTGGAGACAGAGAACACTGAAGCTTTCTTT.